This record concerns one TCR beta chain sequence. Its target is not known. After re-calling the 5' RACE reads, TCRdb lists one entry per CDR3 protein, DNA absent. With 550,000 or so distinct CDR3 sequences in the sample, the ten largest clones hold approximately 3.5%. CDR1 DFQATT and CDR2 SNEGSKA come from the germline V gene (reference sequence). The CDR3 contains 18 residues. The data were taken from a study of T cells expressing NK-cell markers. Study details: Within the sequenced cohort of eight donors, seven exhibited HCMV seropositivity and one was seronegative. Findings of the study overall: For several donors, the dominant NKG2C+ clonotypes made up about 1.0-8% of their CD8+ T cells.

The sample comprised blood T cells: a sorted CD56 or NKG2C T cell subset, CD4+ or CD8+ T cells, or bulk PBMC T cells (not recorded which). This TCR was recovered from a man in his late teens or twenties in good health. The J gene is TRBJ2-7, the V gene TRBV20-1; with no DNA, the TCRdb D assignment of TRBD2 cannot be verified. The CDR3 region is CSARYRNAFGLAAYEQYF.